This T cell receptor (beta chain) comes out of a study of OX40 agonist ivuxolimab in advanced cancers. Sequencing was performed with immunoSEQ multiplex PCR; in TCRdb, only in-frame clones are kept and a portion is missing. The sample has roughly 67,000 clones, roughly 88% seen once; the top ten hold 0.27%. J gave up 6 bases and V 3 bases, and 6 bases lay outside the gene matches. This CDR3 is 15 amino acids long. The germline V gene has CDR1 SGHDN and CDR2 FVKESK. The TCR originated in an adult with an advanced solid tumor such as melanoma, head and neck, liver or kidney cancer. This chain connects TRBV14 to TRBJ2-7, with TRBD1 matching 12 bases. This specimen was CD4+ or CD8+ T cells sorted from blood, taken in a trial of the OX40 agonist ivuxolimab. CDR3 DNA sequence: TGTGCCAGCAGCCAGGGACAGGGGGCTCTCCGCGAGCAGTACTTC. As protein: CASSQGQGALREQYF.